This TCR beta chain was obtained from a study of T cells after yellow fever vaccination. Germline values: CDR1 SEHNR, CDR2 FQNEAQ (reference sequence). The CDR3 runs 12 residues. With V trimmed by 6 bases and J by 13 bases, 9 bases remained unmatched. This clonotype was counted at least ten times. They built TCR cDNA with 5'RACE template switching, a step that put in a universal primer site and UMIs. One entry per CDR3 protein results from TCRdb running MiXCR on the 5' RACE reads. The sample records 300,000 to 450,000 distinct CDR3 sequences, 6% to 8% being singletons. The source was PBMCs, collected 5 days after the yellow fever booster vaccination. The chain uses TRBV7-9 and TRBJ2-1; 7 bases fit TRBD1. The sequence came from a man aged 25 to 40 who received the YFV17D yellow fever vaccine. CDR3 protein: CASSSDDRAQFF. For the CDR3, the DNA is TGTGCCAGCAGTTCCGACGACAGGGCCCAGTTCTTC.